The TCR beta chain described here comes from a study of T cell repertoires in cytomegalovirus infection (dated by TCRdb to the late 2010s). The study in broad terms: Donor HLA type was relevant to the analysis, because carriage of CMV infection together with the matching HLA type was indicated by public TCR beta signatures.

General study outcomes and caveats: The ex vivo response was dominated by HLA-C-restricted CMV-specific TCR beta clonotypes, and the single most frequent clonotype in two of eight donors was supplied by these HLA-C-restricted clonotypes. Cumulative frequency of public TCR beta family members discriminated carriers of CMV infection plus the relevant HLA type in this cohort and an independent 352-donor cohort.

V has 4 bases trimmed and J has 6 bases trimmed; junction bases matching no gene number 8. CDR1 and CDR2 are drawn from the germline V gene (reference sequence): LNHDA, SQIVND. The CDR3 numbers 15 residues from cysteine through phenylalanine. Only the CDR3 part of the read is kept: 45 bases, read in frame from the first base. This clonotype turned up a few times. Its antigen is still unknown. No much larger clone exists at a distance of one base, and base qualities are not known. The sample was run on an Illumina HiSeq 1500. TCRdb trimmed the raw reads at Q25, called clones with MiXCR and kept productive beta chains. Each CDR3 protein appears once, grouped with its most common genes and DNA. The sample table contains approximately 500,000 distinct CDR3 sequences; only one count was recorded for more than 20% of them. The ten largest clones add up to less than 15% of the sample.

The receptor's source is a human donor in good health (CMV status not recorded). Some clones in this sample may be carry-over from other donors' samples. The chain was built from TRBV19 and TRBJ1-1, with 10 bases matching TRBD1. The specimen sequenced was PBMCs. CDR3 loop: CASSRQGAWGPEAFF. The nucleotide sequence reads as follows: TGTGCCAGTAGTAGACAGGGGGCATGGGGCCCTGAAGCTTTCTTT.